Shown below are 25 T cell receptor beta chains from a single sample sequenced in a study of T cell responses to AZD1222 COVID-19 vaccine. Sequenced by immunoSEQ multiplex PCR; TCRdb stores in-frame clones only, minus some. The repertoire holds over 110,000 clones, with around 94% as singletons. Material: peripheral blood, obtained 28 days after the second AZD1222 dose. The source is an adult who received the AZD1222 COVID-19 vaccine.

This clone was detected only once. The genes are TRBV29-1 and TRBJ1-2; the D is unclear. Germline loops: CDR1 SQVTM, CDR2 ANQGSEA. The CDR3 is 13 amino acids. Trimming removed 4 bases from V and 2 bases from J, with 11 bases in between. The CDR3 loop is CSVGGGANYGYTF. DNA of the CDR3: TGCAGCGTTGGAGGAGGCGCGAACTATGGCTACACCTTC.

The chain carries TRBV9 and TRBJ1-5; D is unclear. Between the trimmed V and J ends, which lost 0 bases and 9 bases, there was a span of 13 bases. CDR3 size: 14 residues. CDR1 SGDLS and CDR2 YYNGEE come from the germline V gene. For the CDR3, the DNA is TGTGCCAGCAGCGTAGGTGAGGCAGCAAGGCCCCAGCATTTT. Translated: CASSVGEAARPQHF.

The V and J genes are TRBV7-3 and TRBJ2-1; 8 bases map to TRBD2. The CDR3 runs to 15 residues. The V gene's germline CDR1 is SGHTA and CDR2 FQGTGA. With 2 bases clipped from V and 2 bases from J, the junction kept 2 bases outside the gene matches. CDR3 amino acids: CASSLQAGAYNEQFF. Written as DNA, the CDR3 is TGTGCCAGCAGCTTACAAGCGGGGGCCTACAATGAGCAGTTCTTC.

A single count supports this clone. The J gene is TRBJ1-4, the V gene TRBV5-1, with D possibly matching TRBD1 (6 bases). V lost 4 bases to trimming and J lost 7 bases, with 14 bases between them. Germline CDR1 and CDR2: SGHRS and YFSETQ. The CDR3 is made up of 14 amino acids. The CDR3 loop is CASSPGQSPEKLFF. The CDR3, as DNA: TGCGCCAGCAGCCCTGGACAGTCGCCTGAAAAACTGTTTTTT.

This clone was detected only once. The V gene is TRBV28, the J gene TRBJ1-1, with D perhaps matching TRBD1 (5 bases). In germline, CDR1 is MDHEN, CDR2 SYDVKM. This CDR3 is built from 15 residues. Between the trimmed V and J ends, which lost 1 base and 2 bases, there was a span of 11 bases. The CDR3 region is CASSLLAQGNTEAFF. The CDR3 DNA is TGTGCCAGCAGTTTATTAGCTCAGGGTAACACTGAAGCTTTCTTT.

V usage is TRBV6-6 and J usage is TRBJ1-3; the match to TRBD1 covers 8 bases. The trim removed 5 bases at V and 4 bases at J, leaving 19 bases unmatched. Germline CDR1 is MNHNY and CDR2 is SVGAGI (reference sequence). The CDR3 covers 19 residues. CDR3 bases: TGTGCCAGCAGTCTGGGGGGGACAGGCGCTACCCGCGCAGGAAACACCATATATTTT. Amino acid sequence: CASSLGGTGATRAGNTIYF.

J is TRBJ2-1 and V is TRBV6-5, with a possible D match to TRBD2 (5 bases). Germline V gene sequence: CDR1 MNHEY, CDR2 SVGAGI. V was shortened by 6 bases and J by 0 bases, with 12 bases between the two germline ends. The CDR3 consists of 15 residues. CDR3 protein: CASSSPRGSYNEQFF. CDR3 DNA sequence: TGTGCCAGCAGCTCCCCTCGGGGCTCCTACAATGAGCAGTTCTTC.

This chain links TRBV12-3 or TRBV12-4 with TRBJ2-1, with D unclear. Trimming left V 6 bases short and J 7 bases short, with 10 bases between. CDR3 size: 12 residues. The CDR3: CASSRMRNEQFF. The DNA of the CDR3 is TGTGCCAGCAGCCGAATGAGGAATGAGCAGTTCTTC.

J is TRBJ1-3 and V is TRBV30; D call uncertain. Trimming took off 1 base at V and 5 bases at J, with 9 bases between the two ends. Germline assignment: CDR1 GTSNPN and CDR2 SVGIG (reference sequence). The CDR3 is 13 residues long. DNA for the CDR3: TGTGCCTGGAGTGCGGACCTTAGAAACACCATATATTTT. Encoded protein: CAWSADLRNTIYF.

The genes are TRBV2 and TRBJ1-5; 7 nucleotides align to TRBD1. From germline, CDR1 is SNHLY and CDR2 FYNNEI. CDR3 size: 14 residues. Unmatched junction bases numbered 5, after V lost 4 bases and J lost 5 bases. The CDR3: CASSGTGGDQPQHF. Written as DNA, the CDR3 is TGTGCCAGCAGTGGGACAGGCGGCGATCAGCCCCAGCATTTT. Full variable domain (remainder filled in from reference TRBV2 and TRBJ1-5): EPEVTQTPSHQVTQMGQEVILRCVPISNHLYFYWYRQILGQKVEFLVSFYNNEISEKSEIFDDQFSVERPDGSNFTLKIRSTKLEDSAMYFCASSGTGGDQPQHFGDGTRLSIL.

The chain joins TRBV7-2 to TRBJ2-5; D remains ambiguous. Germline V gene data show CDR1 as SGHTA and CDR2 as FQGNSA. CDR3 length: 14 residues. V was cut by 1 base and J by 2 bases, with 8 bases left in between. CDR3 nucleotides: TGTGCCAGCAGCTTAGAATGGCAGCAAGAGACCCAGTACTTC. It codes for CASSLEWQQETQYF.

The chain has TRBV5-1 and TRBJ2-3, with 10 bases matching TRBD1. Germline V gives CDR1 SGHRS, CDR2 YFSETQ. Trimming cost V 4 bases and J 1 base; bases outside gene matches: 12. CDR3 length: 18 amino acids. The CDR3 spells CASSPELGTGVRTDTQYF. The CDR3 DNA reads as TGCGCCAGCAGCCCAGAGCTCGGGACAGGGGTCCGCACAGATACGCAGTATTTT.

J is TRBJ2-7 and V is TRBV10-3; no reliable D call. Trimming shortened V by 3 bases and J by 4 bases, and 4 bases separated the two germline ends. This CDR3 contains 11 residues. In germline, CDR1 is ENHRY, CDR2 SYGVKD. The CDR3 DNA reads TGTGCCATCAGTGAACAGTACGAGCAGTACTTC. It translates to CAISEQYEQYF.

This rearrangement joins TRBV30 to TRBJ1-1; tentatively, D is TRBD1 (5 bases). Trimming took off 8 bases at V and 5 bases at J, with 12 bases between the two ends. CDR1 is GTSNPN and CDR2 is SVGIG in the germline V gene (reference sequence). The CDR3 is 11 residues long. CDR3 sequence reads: CAGRGDTEAFF. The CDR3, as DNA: TGTGCCGGACGGGGGGATACTGAAGCTTTCTTT.

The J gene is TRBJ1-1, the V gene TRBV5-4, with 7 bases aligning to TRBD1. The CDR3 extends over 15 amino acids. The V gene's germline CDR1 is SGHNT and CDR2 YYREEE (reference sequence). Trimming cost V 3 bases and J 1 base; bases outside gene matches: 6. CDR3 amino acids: CASSSRQGGNTEAFF. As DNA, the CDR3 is TGTGCCAGCAGCTCGCGACAGGGCGGGAACACTGAAGCTTTCTTT.

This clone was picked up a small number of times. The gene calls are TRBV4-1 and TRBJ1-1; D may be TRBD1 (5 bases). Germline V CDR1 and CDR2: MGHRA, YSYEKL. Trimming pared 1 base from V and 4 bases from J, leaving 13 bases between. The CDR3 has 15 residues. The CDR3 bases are TGCGCCAGCAGCCAAGCGTGGTCGGGGGGCACTGAAGCTTTCTTT. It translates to CASSQAWSGGTEAFF.

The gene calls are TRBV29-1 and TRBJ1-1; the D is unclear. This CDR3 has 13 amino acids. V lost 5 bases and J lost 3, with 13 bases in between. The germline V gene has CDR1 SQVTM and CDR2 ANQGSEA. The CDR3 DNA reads TGCAGCGTTATGACAAGCCTGGACACTGAAGCTTTCTTT. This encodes CSVMTSLDTEAFF. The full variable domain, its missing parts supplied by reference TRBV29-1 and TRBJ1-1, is SAVISQKPSRDICQRGTSLTIQCQVDSQVTMMFWYRQQPGQSLTLIATANQGSEATYESGFVIDKFPISRPNLTFSTLTVSNMSPEDSSIYLCSVMTSLDTEAFFGQGTRLTVV.

The CDR3 is CASRRRAGDYGYTF. The DNA of the CDR3 is TGTGCCAGCAGGCGGAGGGCGGGCGACTATGGCTACACCTTC. This chain uses TRBV6-6 with TRBJ1-2; no definite D call. CDR3 length: 14 residues. Trimming shortened V by 6 bases and J by 3 bases, and 14 bases separated the two germline ends. CDR1 and CDR2 (germline): MNHNY, SVGAGI (reference sequence).

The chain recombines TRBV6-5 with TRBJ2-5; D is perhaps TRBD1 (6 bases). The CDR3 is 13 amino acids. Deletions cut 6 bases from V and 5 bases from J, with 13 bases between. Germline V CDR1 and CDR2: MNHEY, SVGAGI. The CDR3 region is CASRPTGWETQYF. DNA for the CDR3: TGTGCCAGCAGGCCGACAGGTTGGGAGACCCAGTACTTC.

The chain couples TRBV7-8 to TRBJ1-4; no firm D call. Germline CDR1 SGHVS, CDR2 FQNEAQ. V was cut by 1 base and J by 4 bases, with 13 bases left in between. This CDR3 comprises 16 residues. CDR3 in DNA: TGTGCCAGCAGCTTAGATAGGGTGGCGGGTAATGAAAAACTGTTTTTT. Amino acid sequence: CASSLDRVAGNEKLFF.

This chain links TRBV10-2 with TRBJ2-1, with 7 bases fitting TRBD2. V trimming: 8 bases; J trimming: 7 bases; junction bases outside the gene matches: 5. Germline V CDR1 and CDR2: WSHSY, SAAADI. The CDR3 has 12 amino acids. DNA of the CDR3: TGCGCCAGCCTCGTGGGGGGGAATGAGCAGTTCTTC. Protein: CASLVGGNEQFF.

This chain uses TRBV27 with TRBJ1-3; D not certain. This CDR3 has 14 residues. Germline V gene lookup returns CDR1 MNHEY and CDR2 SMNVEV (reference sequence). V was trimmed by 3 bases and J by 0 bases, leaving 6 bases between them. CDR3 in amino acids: CASSFLGSGNTIYF. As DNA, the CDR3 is TGTGCCAGCAGTTTCTTGGGCTCTGGAAACACCATATATTTT.

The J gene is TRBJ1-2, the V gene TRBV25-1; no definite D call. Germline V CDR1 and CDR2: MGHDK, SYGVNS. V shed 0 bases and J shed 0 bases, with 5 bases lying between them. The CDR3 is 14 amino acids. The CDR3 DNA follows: TGTGCCAGCAGTGAATACTGGACTAACTATGGCTACACCTTC. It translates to CASSEYWTNYGYTF.

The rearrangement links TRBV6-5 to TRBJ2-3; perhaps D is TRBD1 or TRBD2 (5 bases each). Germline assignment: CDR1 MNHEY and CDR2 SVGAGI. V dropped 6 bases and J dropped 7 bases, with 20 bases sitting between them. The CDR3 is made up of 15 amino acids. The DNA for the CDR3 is TGTGCCAGCAGAGAGGGACCGGGCGCGGTATATACGCAGTATTTT. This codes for CASREGPGAVYTQYF.

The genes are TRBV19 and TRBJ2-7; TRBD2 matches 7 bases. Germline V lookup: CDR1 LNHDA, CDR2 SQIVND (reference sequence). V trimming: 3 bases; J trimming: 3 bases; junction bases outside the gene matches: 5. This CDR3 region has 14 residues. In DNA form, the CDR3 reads TGTGCCAGTAGTATCGGACTAGATCGCTACGAGCAGTACTTC. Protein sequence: CASSIGLDRYEQYF. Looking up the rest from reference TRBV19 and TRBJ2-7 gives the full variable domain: DGGITQSPKYLFRKEGQNVTLSCEQNLNHDAMYWYRQDPGQGLRLIYYSQIVNDFQKGDIAEGYSVSREKKESFPLTVTSAQKNPTAFYLCASSIGLDRYEQYFGPGTRLTVT.